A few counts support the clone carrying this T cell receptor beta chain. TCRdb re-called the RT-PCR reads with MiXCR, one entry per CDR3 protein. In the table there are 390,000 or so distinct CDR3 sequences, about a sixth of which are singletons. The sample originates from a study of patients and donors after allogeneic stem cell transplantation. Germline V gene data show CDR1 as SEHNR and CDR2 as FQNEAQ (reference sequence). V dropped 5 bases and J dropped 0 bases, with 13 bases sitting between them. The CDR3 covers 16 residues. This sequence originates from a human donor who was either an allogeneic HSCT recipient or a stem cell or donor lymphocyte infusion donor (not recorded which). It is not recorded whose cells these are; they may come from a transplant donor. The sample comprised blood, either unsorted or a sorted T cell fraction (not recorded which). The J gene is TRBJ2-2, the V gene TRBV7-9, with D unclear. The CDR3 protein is CASSHPGLANTGELFF. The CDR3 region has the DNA TGTGCCAGCAGCCATCCAGGCCTCGCGAACACCGGGGAGCTGTTTTTT. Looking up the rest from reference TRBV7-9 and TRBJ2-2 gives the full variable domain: DTGVSQNPRHKITKRGQNVTFRCDPISEHNRLYWYRQTLGQGPEFLTYFQNEAQLEKSRLLSDRFSAERPKGSFSTLEIQRTEQGDSAMYLCASSHPGLANTGELFFGEGSRLTVL.